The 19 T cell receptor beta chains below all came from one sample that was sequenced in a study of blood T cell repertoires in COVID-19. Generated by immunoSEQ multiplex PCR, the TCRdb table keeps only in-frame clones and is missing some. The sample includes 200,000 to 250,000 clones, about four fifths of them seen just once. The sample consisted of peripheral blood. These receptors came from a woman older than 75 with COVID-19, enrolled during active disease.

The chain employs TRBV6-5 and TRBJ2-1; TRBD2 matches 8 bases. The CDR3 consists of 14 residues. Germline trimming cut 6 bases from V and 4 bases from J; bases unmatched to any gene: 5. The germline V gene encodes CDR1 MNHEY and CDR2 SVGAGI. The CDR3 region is CASSWVAGYNEQFF. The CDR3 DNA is TGTGCCAGCAGCTGGGTAGCGGGGTACAATGAGCAGTTCTTC.

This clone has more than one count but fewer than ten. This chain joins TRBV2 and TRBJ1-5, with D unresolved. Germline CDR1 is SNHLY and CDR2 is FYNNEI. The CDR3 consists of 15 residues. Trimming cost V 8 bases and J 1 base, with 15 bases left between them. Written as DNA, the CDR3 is TGTGCCAGCGGAATTAAAAACAGAAGCAATCAGCCCCAGCATTTT. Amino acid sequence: CASGIKNRSNQPQHF.

The CDR3 sequence: CASSQLDRLYGYTF. CDR3 sequence (DNA): TGTGCCAGCAGCCAACTCGACAGGCTCTATGGCTACACCTTC. The V gene is TRBV4-2, the J gene TRBJ1-2; weak D call: TRBD1 (6 bases). CDR3 length: 14 amino acids. The germline V and J ends were trimmed by 2 bases and 4 bases, with 11 bases remaining between them. Per germline, CDR1 LGHNA and CDR2 YNFKEQ.

CDR3 DNA sequence: TGTGCCAGTGGAGGGTTCGGCACTGAAGCTTTCTTT. It codes for CASGGFGTEAFF. V is TRBV11-2 and J is TRBJ1-1; D is uncertain. The CDR3 is 12 amino acids. Trimming removed 9 bases from V and 4 bases from J, with 12 bases in between. CDR1 is SGHAT, CDR2 FQNNGV, per germline.

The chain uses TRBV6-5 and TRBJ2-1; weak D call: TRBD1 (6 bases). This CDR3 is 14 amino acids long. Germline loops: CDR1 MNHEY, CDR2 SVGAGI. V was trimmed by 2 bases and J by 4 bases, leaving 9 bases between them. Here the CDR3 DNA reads TGTGCCAGCAGTTACGGGCAGGGGTACAATGAGCAGTTCTTC. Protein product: CASSYGQGYNEQFF.

CDR3 DNA: TGTGCCAGCAGCTTACTACCGGGACAGCGACGCAATGAGCAGTTCTTC. Translating it yields CASSLLPGQRRNEQFF. The J gene is TRBJ2-1, the V gene TRBV7-9, with 7 bases lining up with TRBD1. The germline gives CDR1 SEHNR, CDR2 FQNEAQ (reference sequence). The V gene end was trimmed by 2 bases and the J gene end by 6 bases; junction bases not matched to a gene: 10. The CDR3 length is 16 residues. The whole variable domain, remainder taken from reference TRBV7-9 and TRBJ2-1, is DTGVSQNPRHKITKRGQNVTFRCDPISEHNRLYWYRQTLGQGPEFLTYFQNEAQLEKSRLLSDRFSAERPKGSFSTLEIQRTEQGDSAMYLCASSLLPGQRRNEQFFGPGTRLTVL.

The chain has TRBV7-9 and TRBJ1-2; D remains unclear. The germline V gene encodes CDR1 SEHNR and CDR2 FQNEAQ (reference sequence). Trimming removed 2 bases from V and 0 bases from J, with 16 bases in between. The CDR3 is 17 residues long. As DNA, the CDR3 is TGTGCCAGCAGCTTAAGTGGCAGTTCCCCTTCTAACTATGGCTACACCTTC. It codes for CASSLSGSSPSNYGYTF.

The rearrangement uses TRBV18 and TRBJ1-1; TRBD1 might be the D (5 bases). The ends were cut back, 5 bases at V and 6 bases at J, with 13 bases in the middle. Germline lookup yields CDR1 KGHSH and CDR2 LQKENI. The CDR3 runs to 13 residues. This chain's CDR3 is CASSNRGDAEAFF. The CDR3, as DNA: TGTGCCAGCTCAAATCGGGGGGACGCTGAAGCTTTCTTT. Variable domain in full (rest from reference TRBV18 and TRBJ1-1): NAGVMQNPRHLVRRRGQEARLRCSPMKGHSHVYWYRQLPEEGLKFMVYLQKENIIDESGMPKERFSAEFPKEGPSILRIQQVVRGDSAAYFCASSNRGDAEAFFGQGTRLTVV.

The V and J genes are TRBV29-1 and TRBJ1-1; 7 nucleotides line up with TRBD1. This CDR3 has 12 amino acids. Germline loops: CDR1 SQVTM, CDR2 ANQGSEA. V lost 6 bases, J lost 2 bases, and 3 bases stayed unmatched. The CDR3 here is CSVRQGNTEAFF. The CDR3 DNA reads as TGCAGCGTCCGACAGGGTAACACTGAAGCTTTCTTT. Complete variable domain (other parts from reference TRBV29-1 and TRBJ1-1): SAVISQKPSRDICQRGTSLTIQCQVDSQVTMMFWYRQQPGQSLTLIATANQGSEATYESGFVIDKFPISRPNLTFSTLTVSNMSPEDSSIYLCSVRQGNTEAFFGQGTRLTVV.

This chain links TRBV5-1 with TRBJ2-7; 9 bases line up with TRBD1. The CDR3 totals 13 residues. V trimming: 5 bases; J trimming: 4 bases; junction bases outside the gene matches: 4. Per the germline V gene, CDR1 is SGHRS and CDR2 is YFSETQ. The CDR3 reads CASRRTGAYEQYF. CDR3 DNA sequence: TGCGCCAGCAGACGGACAGGGGCGTACGAGCAGTACTTC. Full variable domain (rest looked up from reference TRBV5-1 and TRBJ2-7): KAGVTQTPRYLIKTRGQQVTLSCSPISGHRSVSWYQQTPGQGLQFLFEYFSETQRNKGNFPGRFSGRQFSNSRSEMNVSTLELGDSALYLCASRRTGAYEQYFGPGTRLTVT.

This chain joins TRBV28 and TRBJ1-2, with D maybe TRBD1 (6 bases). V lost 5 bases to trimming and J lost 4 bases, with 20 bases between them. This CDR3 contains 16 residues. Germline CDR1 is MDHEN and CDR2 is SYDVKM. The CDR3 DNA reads TGTGCCAGCAGTCCCCCGGGGGGCCCAAAAGCCTATGGCTACACCTTC. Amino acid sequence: CASSPPGGPKAYGYTF.

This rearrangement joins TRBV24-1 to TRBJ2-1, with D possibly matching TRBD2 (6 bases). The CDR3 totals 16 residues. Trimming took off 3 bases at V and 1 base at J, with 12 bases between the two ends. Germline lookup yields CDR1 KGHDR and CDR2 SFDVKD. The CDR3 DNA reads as TGTGCCACCAGTGATCCGCTAGCGTCTTCCTACAATGAGCAGTTCTTC. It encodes CATSDPLASSYNEQFF.

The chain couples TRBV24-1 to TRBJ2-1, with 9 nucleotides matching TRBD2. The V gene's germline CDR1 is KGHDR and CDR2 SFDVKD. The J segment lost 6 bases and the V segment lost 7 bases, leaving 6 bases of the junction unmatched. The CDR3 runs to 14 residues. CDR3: CATRLAGLANEQFF. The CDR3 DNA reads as TGTGCCACCAGGCTAGCGGGGTTAGCCAATGAGCAGTTCTTC.

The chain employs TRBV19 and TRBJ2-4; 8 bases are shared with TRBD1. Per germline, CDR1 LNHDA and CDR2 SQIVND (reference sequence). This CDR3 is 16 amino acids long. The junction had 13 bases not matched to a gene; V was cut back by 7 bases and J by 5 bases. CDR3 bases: TGTGCCAGTAAGGAGGGCAGGGGGCTTGGTGAAAACATTCAGTACTTC. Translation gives CASKEGRGLGENIQYF.

The CDR3 loop reads CASIASGTGGNEQFF. CDR3 nucleotide sequence: TGTGCCAGCATCGCCAGCGGGACCGGAGGCAATGAGCAGTTCTTC. This sequence joins TRBV6-5 and TRBJ2-1; TRBD2 matches at 7 bases. Germline assignment: CDR1 MNHEY and CDR2 SVGAGI. J was trimmed by 6 bases and V by 7 bases; bases with no gene match: 12. This CDR3 is 15 amino acids long.

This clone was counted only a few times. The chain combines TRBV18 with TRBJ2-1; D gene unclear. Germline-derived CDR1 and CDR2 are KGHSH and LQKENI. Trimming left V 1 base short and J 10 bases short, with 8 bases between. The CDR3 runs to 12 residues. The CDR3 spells CASSPRQAEQFF. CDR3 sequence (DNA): TGTGCCAGCTCACCACGGCAGGCAGAGCAGTTCTTC.

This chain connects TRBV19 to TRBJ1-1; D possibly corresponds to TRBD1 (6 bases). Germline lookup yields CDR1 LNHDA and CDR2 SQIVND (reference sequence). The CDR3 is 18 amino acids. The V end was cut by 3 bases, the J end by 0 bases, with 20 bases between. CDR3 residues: CASSILLRGLGMNTEAFF. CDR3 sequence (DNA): TGTGCCAGTAGTATCCTGCTCAGGGGCCTAGGCATGAACACTGAAGCTTTCTTT.

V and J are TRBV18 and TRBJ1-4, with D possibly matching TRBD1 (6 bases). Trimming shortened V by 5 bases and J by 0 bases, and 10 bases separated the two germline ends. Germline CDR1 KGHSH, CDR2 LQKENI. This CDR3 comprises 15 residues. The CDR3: CASSVQGATNEKLFF. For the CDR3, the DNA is TGTGCCAGCTCAGTACAGGGTGCAACTAATGAAAAACTGTTTTTT.

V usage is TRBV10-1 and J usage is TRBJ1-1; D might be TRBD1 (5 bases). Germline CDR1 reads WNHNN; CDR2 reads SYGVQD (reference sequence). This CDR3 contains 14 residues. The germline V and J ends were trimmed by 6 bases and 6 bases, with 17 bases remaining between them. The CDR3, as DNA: TGCGCCAGCAGATTTGGGGGGGGTGGGCCTGAAGCTTTCTTT. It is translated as CASRFGGGGPEAFF.